The 4 T cell receptor beta chains below come from one sample, sequenced in a study of shared clonotypes between healthy human individuals. The data were produced by immunoSEQ multiplex PCR, yet TCRdb's version contains in-frame clones alone and is incomplete. The table lists a few million clones, more than 80% of them singletons. Sequenced material: naive CD4+ T cells from PBMCs. The subset: CD45RA+ positively selected. Receptor source: a man aged 18-30 years in good health. Some clones in this sample may be carry-over from other donors' samples.

This clone was observed a single time. The CDR3 bases are TGTGCCACCAGCAGATTACGTAGGGAGCAGTACTTC. Amino acids: CATSRLRREQYF. The chain has TRBV15 and TRBJ2-7; D is undetermined. V dropped 2 bases and J dropped 7 bases, with 9 bases sitting between them. The germline CDR1 and CDR2 sequences are LNHNV and YYDKDF (reference sequence). CDR3 length equals 12 residues. Filled out from reference TRBV15 and TRBJ2-7, the complete variable domain reads DAMVIQNPRYQVTQFGKPVTLSCSQTLNHNVMYWYQQKSSQAPKLLFHYYDKDFNNEADTPDNFQSRRPNTSFCFLDIRSPGLGDTAMYLCATSRLRREQYFGPGTRLTVT.

Worth noting for this clone: An end of the junction differs from the germline gene, which may be a read error. The chain employs TRBV7-9 and TRBJ2-2; the D gene is possibly TRBD1 (5 bases). CDR1 is SEHNR and CDR2 is FQNEAQ in the germline V gene (reference sequence). The CDR3 totals 10 residues. The CDR3 sequence is CAGSTGELFF. The DNA for the CDR3 is TGCGCAGGGTCCACCGGGGAGCTGTTTTTT.

In this sample, this clone turned up once. The CDR3 DNA is TGTGCCAGCAGCCCCGACAGGTGGAACCGAGGGGAGCAGTACTTC. Its translation: CASSPDRWNRGEQYF. This chain joins TRBV7-2 and TRBJ2-7; weak D call: TRBD1 (6 bases). This CDR3 comprises 15 residues. With 5 bases removed from V and 7 bases from J, the gap between germline ends came to 21 bases. Germline V lookup: CDR1 SGHTA, CDR2 FQGNSA.

The genes are TRBV27 and TRBJ1-5; no clear D. V was pared by 3 bases and J by 6 bases, with 18 bases between. CDR3 size: 16 residues. Germline loops: CDR1 MNHEY, CDR2 SMNVEV (reference sequence). In DNA, the CDR3 is TGTGCCAGCAGTTTCCAGGACCCCGGGTCGGTTCAGCCCCAGCATTTT. This translates into CASSFQDPGSVQPQHF.